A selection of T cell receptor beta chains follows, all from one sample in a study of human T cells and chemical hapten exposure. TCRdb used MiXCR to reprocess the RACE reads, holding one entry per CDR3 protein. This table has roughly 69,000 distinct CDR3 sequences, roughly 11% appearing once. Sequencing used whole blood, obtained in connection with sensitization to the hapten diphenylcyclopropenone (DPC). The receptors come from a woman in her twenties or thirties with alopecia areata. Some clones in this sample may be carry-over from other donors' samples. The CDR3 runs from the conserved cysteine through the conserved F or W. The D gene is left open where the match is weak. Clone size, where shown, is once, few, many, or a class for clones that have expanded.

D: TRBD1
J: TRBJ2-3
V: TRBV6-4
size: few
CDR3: CASSGGQGGGDTQYF
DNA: TGTGCCAGCAGTGGAGGACAGGGGGGAGGAGATACGCAGTATTTT

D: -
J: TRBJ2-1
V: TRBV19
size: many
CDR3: CASSPERREQFF
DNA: TGTGCCAGTAGTCCCGAGAGGCGTGAGCAGTTCTTC

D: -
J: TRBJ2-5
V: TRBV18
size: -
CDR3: CASSPISRQETQYF
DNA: TGTGCCAGCTCACCAATATCGAGGCAAGAGACCCAGTACTTC

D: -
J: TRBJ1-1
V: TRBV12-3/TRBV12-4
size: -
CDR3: CASSLNHRREAFF
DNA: TGTGCCAGCAGTTTGAATCACAGGAGGGAAGCTTTCTTT

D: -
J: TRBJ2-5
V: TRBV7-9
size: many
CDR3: CASSGIGTPQETQYF
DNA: TGTGCCAGCAGCGGAATCGGGACTCCCCAAGAGACCCAGTACTTC

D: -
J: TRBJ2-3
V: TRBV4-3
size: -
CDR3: CASSQERISTDTQYF
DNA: TGCGCCAGCAGCCAAGAGCGGATTAGCACAGATACGCAGTATTTT

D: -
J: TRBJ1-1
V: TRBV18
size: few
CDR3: CASSAARDTEAFF
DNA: TGTGCCAGCTCCGCTGCGCGGGACACTGAAGCTTTCTTT

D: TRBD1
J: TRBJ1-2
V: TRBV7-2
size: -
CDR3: CASSPDRGSTIGYTF
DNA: TGTGCCAGCAGCCCAGACAGGGGTTCCACTATTGGCTACACCTTC

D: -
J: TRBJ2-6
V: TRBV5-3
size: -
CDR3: CARSSRGSGANVLTF
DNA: TGTGCCAGAAGCTCCAGGGGATCTGGGGCCAACGTCCTGACTTTC

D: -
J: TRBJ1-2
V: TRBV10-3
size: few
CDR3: CAISESVGGYTF
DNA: TGTGCCATCAGTGAGTCCGTAGGTGGCTACACCTTC

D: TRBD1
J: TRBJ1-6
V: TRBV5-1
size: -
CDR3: CASSELPGQSNSPLHF
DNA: TGCGCCAGCAGCGAACTCCCGGGACAGTCAAATTCACCCCTCCACTTT

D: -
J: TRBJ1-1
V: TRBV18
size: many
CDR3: CASSPNLNTEAFF
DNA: TGTGCCAGCTCACCTAACCTGAACACTGAAGCTTTCTTT

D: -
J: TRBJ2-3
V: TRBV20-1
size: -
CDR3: CSARLAGAADTQYF
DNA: TGCAGTGCTAGACTAGCCGGGGCCGCAGATACGCAGTATTTT

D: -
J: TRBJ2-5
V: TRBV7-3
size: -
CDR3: CASSSGGVGETQYF
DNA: TGTGCCAGCAGCTCTGGGGGAGTGGGGGAGACCCAGTACTTC

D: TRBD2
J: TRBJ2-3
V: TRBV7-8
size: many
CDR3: CASSSRAGLAGGRGTDTQYF
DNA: TGTGCCAGCAGCTCCCGTGCAGGACTAGCGGGGGGGCGGGGCACAGATACGCAGTATTTT

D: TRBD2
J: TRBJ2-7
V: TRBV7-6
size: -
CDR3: CASSPQLADSYEQYF
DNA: TGTGCCAGCAGCCCGCAACTAGCGGACTCCTACGAGCAGTACTTC

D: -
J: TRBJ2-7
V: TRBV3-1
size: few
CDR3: CASSQPGPYEQYF
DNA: TGTGCCAGCAGCCAACCAGGGCCCTACGAGCAGTACTTC

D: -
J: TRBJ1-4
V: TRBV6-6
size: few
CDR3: CASSYSFGNEKLFF
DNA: TGTGCCAGCAGTTACTCCTTCGGCAATGAAAAACTGTTTTTT

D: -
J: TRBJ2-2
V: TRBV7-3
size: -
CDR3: CASSLTGTTGELFF
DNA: TGTGCCAGCAGCTTAACGGGGACCACCGGGGAGCTGTTTTTT

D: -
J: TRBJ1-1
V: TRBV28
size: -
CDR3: CASSLLTWNTEAFF
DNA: TGTGCCAGCAGCCTCCTGACTTGGAACACTGAAGCTTTCTTT

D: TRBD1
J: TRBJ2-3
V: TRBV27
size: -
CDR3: CASGLTGSSTDTQYF
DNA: TGTGCCAGCGGGCTGACAGGGTCTAGCACAGATACGCAGTATTTT

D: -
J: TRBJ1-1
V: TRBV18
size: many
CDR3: CASSPYPGGEGEAFF
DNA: TGTGCCAGCTCACCTTACCCCGGGGGCGAGGGGGAAGCTTTCTTT

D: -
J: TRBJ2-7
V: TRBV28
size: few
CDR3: CASSALGRPYEQYF
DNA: TGTGCCAGCAGTGCCCTCGGACGGCCCTACGAGCAGTACTTC

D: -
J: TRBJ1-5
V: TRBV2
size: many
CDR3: CASSVGTGGVPQHF
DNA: TGTGCCAGCAGTGTGGGGACGGGGGGTGTACCCCAGCATTTT

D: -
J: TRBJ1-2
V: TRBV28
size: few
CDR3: CASRRDANYGYTF
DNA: TGTGCCAGCAGAAGGGACGCCAACTATGGCTACACCTTC

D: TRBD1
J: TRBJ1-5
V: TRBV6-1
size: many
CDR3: CASSEITGTGDQPQHF
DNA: TGTGCCAGCAGTGAGATAACCGGGACAGGGGATCAGCCCCAGCATTTT

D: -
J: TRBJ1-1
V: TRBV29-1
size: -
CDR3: CSVDWGGHTEAFF
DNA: TGCAGCGTTGACTGGGGCGGACACACTGAAGCTTTCTTT

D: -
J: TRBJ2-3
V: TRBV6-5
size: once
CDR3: CASRSQDSLHTQYF
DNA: TGTGCCAGCAGATCACAGGACAGCCTGCATACGCAGTATTTT

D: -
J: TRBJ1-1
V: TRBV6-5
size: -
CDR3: CASSYVGVGLNTEAFF
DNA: TGTGCCAGCAGTTACGTGGGCGTTGGGTTGAACACTGAAGCTTTCTTT

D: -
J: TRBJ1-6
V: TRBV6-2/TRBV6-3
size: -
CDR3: CASSYGASSYNSPLHF
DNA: TGTGCCAGCAGTTACGGGGCGAGCTCCTATAATTCACCCCTCCACTTT

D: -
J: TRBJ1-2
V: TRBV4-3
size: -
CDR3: CASSPGPLYGYTF
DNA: TGCGCCAGCAGCCCCGGCCCCCTGTATGGCTACACCTTC

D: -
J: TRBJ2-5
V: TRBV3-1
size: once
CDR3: CASSPSIQETQYF
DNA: TGTGCCAGCAGCCCGTCGATTCAAGAGACCCAGTACTTC

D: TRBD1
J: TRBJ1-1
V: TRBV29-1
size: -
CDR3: CSGMDRGAEAFF
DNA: TGTAGCGGGATGGACAGGGGTGCTGAAGCTTTCTTT

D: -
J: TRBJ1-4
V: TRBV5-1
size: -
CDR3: CASSLAGAGEKLFF
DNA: TGCGCCAGCAGCTTGGCAGGGGCTGGAGAAAAACTGTTTTTT

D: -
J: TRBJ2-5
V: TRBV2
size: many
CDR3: CASSELRIGETQYF
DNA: TGTGCCAGCAGTGAATTGCGGATTGGGGAGACCCAGTACTTC

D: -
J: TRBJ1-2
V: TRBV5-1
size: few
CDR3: CASGPADYGYTF
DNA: TGCGCCAGCGGTCCAGCGGACTATGGCTACACCTTC

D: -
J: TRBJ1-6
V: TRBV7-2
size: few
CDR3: CASSRYPNSPLHF
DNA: TGTGCCAGCAGCCGATACCCCAATTCACCCCTCCACTTT